This is a list of T cell receptor beta chains from one sample in a study of early stage breast cancer tumors. Sequencing used immunoSEQ multiplex PCR; TCRdb keeps in-frame clones, though not all of them. The table records over 20,000 clones, roughly 64% of them present only once. The sequenced material came from breast tumor tissue. Receptors originate from a person between 55 and 69 years old with breast cancer. Each CDR3 is given with its conserved first and last residue. Fields, in order: CDR3 protein, CDR3 DNA, J gene, clone size, D gene, V gene. The D gene is left open where the match is weak. Clone sizes are given selectively: once, few, many, or a class where the clone is expanded.

CASSGTEPREKLFF,TGCGCCAGCAGCGGGACAGAGCCTCGGGAAAAACTGTTTTTT,TRBJ1-4,NA,TRBD1,TRBV5-1
CATSRGTGSLFDGYTF,TGTGCCACCAGCAGAGGGACAGGGTCCCTTTTCGATGGCTACACCTTC,TRBJ1-2,NA,TRBD1,TRBV15
CASSVGPGGIETQYF,TGTGCCAGCAGCGTAGGTCCAGGGGGCATAGAGACCCAGTACTTC,TRBJ2-5,NA,TRBD1,TRBV9
CASSLPGPTEAFF,TGTGCCAGCAGCTTACCAGGCCCCACTGAAGCTTTCTTT,TRBJ1-1,NA,NA,TRBV7-9
CASSLLRGHGGELFF,TGTGCCAGCAGCTTGCTGAGAGGGCATGGCGGGGAGCTGTTTTTT,TRBJ2-2,NA,NA,TRBV11-3
CASSKAPDRAEQYF,TGTGCCAGCAGCAAAGCCCCGGACAGGGCCGAGCAGTACTTC,TRBJ2-7,few,TRBD1,TRBV6-5
CASSLLTGTSYNEQFF,TGTGCCAGCAGCTTACTCACAGGGACGTCCTACAATGAGCAGTTCTTC,TRBJ2-1,NA,NA,TRBV7-2
CASSFGGRSHIQYF,TGTGCCAGCAGTTTCGGCGGGAGATCTCACATTCAGTACTTC,TRBJ2-4,NA,TRBD2,TRBV28
CASSAWDSQETQYF,TGTGCCAGCAGCGCGTGGGACAGTCAAGAGACCCAGTACTTC,TRBJ2-5,NA,TRBD1,TRBV9
CATSRVAGSEQFF,TGTGCCACCAGCAGAGTCGCAGGGTCTGAGCAGTTCTTC,TRBJ2-1,NA,NA,TRBV15
CASSTKLPGQVATNEKLFF,TGTGCCAGCAGCACAAAGTTGCCAGGACAAGTTGCAACTAATGAAAAACTGTTTTTT,TRBJ1-4,few,NA,TRBV21-1
CASSSWTSGYPGYEQYF,TGTGCCAGCAGCTCCTGGACTAGCGGGTACCCCGGGTACGAGCAGTACTTC,TRBJ2-7,NA,TRBD2,TRBV5-4
CASSPLRSAHEQYF,TGTGCCAGCAGCCCCTTACGTAGCGCCCACGAGCAGTACTTC,TRBJ2-7,few,NA,TRBV11-2
CASSLERNEQFF,TGCGCCAGCAGCTTAGAGCGGAATGAGCAGTTCTTC,TRBJ2-1,NA,NA,TRBV5-1
CASSLGQGYEAFF,TGCGCCAGCAGCTTGGGACAGGGGTACGAAGCTTTCTTT,TRBJ1-1,NA,TRBD1,TRBV5-1
CASSLVSGSGTGELFF,TGCGCCAGCAGCTTGGTTAGCGGGAGTGGCACCGGGGAGCTGTTTTTT,TRBJ2-2,NA,TRBD2,TRBV5-1
CASSWGGTLNTGELFF,TGTGCCAGCAGCTGGGGGGGGACCCTGAACACCGGGGAGCTGTTTTTT,TRBJ2-2,NA,TRBD2,TRBV11-3
CASRPRGLNEQFF,TGTGCCAGCAGGCCCAGGGGTTTGAATGAGCAGTTCTTC,TRBJ2-1,NA,NA,TRBV6-5
CASSPGSSELAKNIQYF,TGTGCCAGCAGCCCCGGCTCCAGCGAGCTAGCCAAAAACATTCAGTACTTC,TRBJ2-4,once,NA,TRBV5-6
CASSPGQGSNTEAFF,TGTGCCAGCTCACCGGGACAGGGGTCGAACACTGAAGCTTTCTTT,TRBJ1-1,few,TRBD1,TRBV18
CASALLDRVAEQYF,TGTGCCAGCGCGTTGCTGGACAGGGTAGCCGAGCAGTACTTC,TRBJ2-7,NA,TRBD1,TRBV6-6
CASSQEGRGGTANYTF,TGTGCCAGCAGCCAAGAGGGTAGAGGAGGGACGGCGAACTACACCTTC,TRBJ1-2,few,NA,TRBV4-2
CASSLLPTGRTLEAFF,TGTGCCAGCAGTTTACTTCCGACAGGGCGGACACTAGAAGCTTTCTTT,TRBJ1-1,NA,TRBD1,TRBV27
CSVEGLAGGGEQFF,TGCAGCGTTGAGGGACTAGCGGGAGGTGGTGAGCAGTTCTTC,TRBJ2-1,once,TRBD2,TRBV29-1
CASSQGPNEKLFF,TGTGCCAGCAGCCAAGGGCCGAATGAAAAACTGTTTTTT,TRBJ1-4,few,NA,TRBV14
CASSLLSNAPEAFF,TGTGCCAGCAGCCTCCTATCCAACGCTCCTGAAGCTTTCTTT,TRBJ1-1,NA,NA,TRBV5-6
CSARDGRGEYF,TGCAGTGCTAGAGACGGACGGGGAGAGTACTTC,TRBJ2-7,NA,NA,TRBV20-1
CASTRVRGSGYGYTF,TGTGCCAGCACTCGGGTTAGGGGCTCTGGTTATGGCTACACCTTC,TRBJ1-2,NA,NA,TRBV21-1
CASSSGAQQPQHF,TGTGCCAGCTCATCAGGGGCACAGCAGCCCCAGCATTTT,TRBJ1-5,NA,NA,TRBV18
CASSPHPGFTEAFF,TGTGCCAGCAGCCCCCACCCGGGGTTTACTGAAGCTTTCTTT,TRBJ1-1,once,NA,TRBV27
CASSRELYTEAFF,TGTGCCAGCAGCCGCGAACTCTACACTGAAGCTTTCTTT,TRBJ1-1,NA,NA,TRBV14
CASSSQMNTEAFF,TGTGCCAGCAGCTCTCAGATGAACACTGAAGCTTTCTTT,TRBJ1-1,NA,NA,TRBV14
CASSYWTSGKFYEQFF,TGTGCCAGCAGCTACTGGACTAGCGGGAAATTCTATGAGCAGTTCTTC,TRBJ2-1,NA,TRBD2,TRBV5-6
CASSVDGGGLFGYTF,TGTGCCAGCAGCGTCGATGGAGGGGGCCTCTTTGGCTACACCTTC,TRBJ1-2,NA,TRBD1,TRBV9
CASRREGLTDTQYF,TGTGCCAGCAGGAGAGAAGGACTCACAGATACGCAGTATTTT,TRBJ2-3,NA,NA,TRBV6-6
CASSSSTGAYEKLFF,TGTGCCAGCAGCTCATCGACAGGGGCATATGAAAAACTGTTTTTT,TRBJ1-4,NA,TRBD1,TRBV7-2